Included here is one T cell receptor (beta chain) sequence, with context. Generated by immunoSEQ multiplex PCR, the TCRdb table keeps only in-frame clones and is missing some. The sample consists of 100,000 to 120,000 clones, 82% of them appearing once. The data were obtained in a study of blood T cell repertoires in COVID-19. Study background: Nucleic acid was either cDNA or gDNA, and it came from T cells, B-cell-depleted T cells, or PBMCs.

The CDR3 runs 14 residues. Germline CDR1 and CDR2: LNHDA and SQIVND (reference sequence). Deletions cut 7 bases from V and 3 bases from J, with 10 bases between. Source material: peripheral blood. The receptor's source is a woman aged 55-69 years with acute or convalescent COVID-19. This chain links TRBV19 with TRBJ1-6; possibly TRBD1 for D (5 bases). In DNA form, the CDR3 reads TGTGCCAGTAAGGGGATTGGCTATAATTCACCCCTCCACTTT. Protein product: CASKGIGYNSPLHF.